The sequence of this T cell receptor (beta chain) was determined in a study of cytotoxic CD8 clonotypes in ibrutinib-treated CLL. The CDR3 sequence is 12 residues long. Per germline, CDR1 SNHLY and CDR2 FYNNEI. Trimming took 8 bases from V and 1 from J; bases not matched to a gene: 0. Study findings and constraints: Under therapy, public clonotypes either contracted or stayed stable, and they were uncommon.

Regarding this clone: Its antigen is undetermined.

Method: immunoSEQ multiplex PCR; TCRdb's copy keeps in-frame clones and lacks some. The repertoire consists of fewer than 75,000 clones, with roughly 70% occurring once and the leading ten covering roughly 45%. This TCR derives from a human donor with chronic lymphocytic leukemia. The sample here was PBMCs, taken after 12 months of ibrutinib treatment. V usage is TRBV2 and J usage is TRBJ1-1; 8 bases are shared with TRBD1. CDR3 bases: TGTGCCAGCGGGACAGGGAACACTGAAGCTTTCTTT. It translates to CASGTGNTEAFF.